A selection of T cell receptor beta chains follows, all from one sample in a study of T cell responses to AZD1222 COVID-19 vaccine. The method was immunoSEQ multiplex PCR; TCRdb's version includes in-frame clones alone and lacks a portion of them. The sample includes about 120,000 clones, around 86% of them seen just once. Sample: peripheral blood, taken 28 days after the second AZD1222 dose. The receptors derive from an adult who received the AZD1222 COVID-19 vaccine. CDR3s include the opening cysteine and the closing phenylalanine or tryptophan. Fields, in order: CDR3 length, V gene, clone size, D gene, J gene, CDR3 DNA, CDR3 protein. The D gene is left open where the match is weak. Clone sizes are given selectively: once, few, many, or a class where the clone is expanded.

len: 18
v_gene: TRBV29-1
abundance: .
d_gene: TRBD1
j_gene: TRBJ2-6
CDR3nt: TGCAGCGTTGAAGATCCCGGGACAGAAATCTCTGGGGCCAACGTCCTGACTTTC
CDR3aa: CSVEDPGTEISGANVLTF

len: 15
v_gene: TRBV6-6
abundance: .
d_gene: TRBD1
j_gene: TRBJ2-7
CDR3nt: TGTGCCAGCAGTTACTCAGGACAGGGCCTTCCCGAGCAGTACTTC
CDR3aa: CASSYSGQGLPEQYF

len: 18
v_gene: TRBV7-2
abundance: few
d_gene: TRBD2
j_gene: TRBJ2-3
CDR3nt: TGTGCCAGCAGCCCACCCTTGGGGGCCTTCGGACTAGCGGATACGCAGTATTTT
CDR3aa: CASSPPLGAFGLADTQYF

len: 15
v_gene: TRBV7-2
abundance: .
d_gene: TRBD1
j_gene: TRBJ2-7
CDR3nt: TGTGCCAGCAGCAACAGGGGACAGGGGGCATACGAGCAGTACTTC
CDR3aa: CASSNRGQGAYEQYF

len: 14
v_gene: TRBV2
abundance: .
d_gene: TRBD2
j_gene: TRBJ2-3
CDR3nt: TGTGCCAGCATTTCCGGGACTAGCGGGGGAGCGCAGTATTTT
CDR3aa: CASISGTSGGAQYF

len: 16
v_gene: TRBV27
abundance: .
d_gene: TRBD2
j_gene: TRBJ2-2
CDR3nt: TGTGCCAGCAGTTTATTTTCCGGGGGGGACACCGGGGAGCTGTTTTTT
CDR3aa: CASSLFSGGDTGELFF

len: 15
v_gene: TRBV5-6
abundance: .
d_gene: .
j_gene: TRBJ2-5
CDR3nt: TGTGCCAGCAGCCGGCCCCTCGAGCGTCAAGAGACCCAGTACTTC
CDR3aa: CASSRPLERQETQYF

len: 15
v_gene: TRBV11-3
abundance: few
d_gene: TRBD1
j_gene: TRBJ2-7
CDR3nt: TGTGCCAGCAGCTTAGAACAGGGGGACATGTACGAGCAGTACTTC
CDR3aa: CASSLEQGDMYEQYF

len: 15
v_gene: TRBV5-4
abundance: .
d_gene: TRBD1
j_gene: TRBJ1-4
CDR3nt: TGTGCCAGCAGCGTCCGTGGACAGGGAAAAGAAAAACTGTTTTTT
CDR3aa: CASSVRGQGKEKLFF

len: 13
v_gene: TRBV6-5
abundance: .
d_gene: .
j_gene: TRBJ1-1
CDR3nt: TGTGCCAGCAGTTACTCTTTCAACACTGAAGCTTTCTTT
CDR3aa: CASSYSFNTEAFF

len: 15
v_gene: TRBV7-3
abundance: once
d_gene: .
j_gene: TRBJ2-2
CDR3nt: TGTGCCAGCAGCTTTGGGACGGGGAACACCGGGGAGCTGTTTTTT
CDR3aa: CASSFGTGNTGELFF

len: 13
v_gene: TRBV2
abundance: .
d_gene: .
j_gene: TRBJ1-1
CDR3nt: TGTGCCAGCAGTACAGGGTTGAACACTGAAGCTTTCTTT
CDR3aa: CASSTGLNTEAFF

len: 16
v_gene: TRBV5-1
abundance: .
d_gene: TRBD1
j_gene: TRBJ1-1
CDR3nt: TGCGCCAGCAGCTTGGGGCAGGGGGCCCTCGGCACTGAAGCTTTCTTT
CDR3aa: CASSLGQGALGTEAFF

len: 15
v_gene: TRBV11-1
abundance: .
d_gene: .
j_gene: TRBJ2-5
CDR3nt: TGTGCCAGCAGCGCCCAACAAAACCCACAAGAGACCCAGTACTTC
CDR3aa: CASSAQQNPQETQYF

len: 16
v_gene: TRBV5-5
abundance: once
d_gene: .
j_gene: TRBJ1-5
CDR3nt: TGTGCCAGCAGCTTAAGGGGACAAGCAGACAATCAGCCCCAGCATTTT
CDR3aa: CASSLRGQADNQPQHF

len: 15
v_gene: TRBV9
abundance: .
d_gene: TRBD1
j_gene: TRBJ1-3
CDR3nt: TGTGCCAGCAGACCGGGACAGGGGGCGGTAAACACCATATATTTT
CDR3aa: CASRPGQGAVNTIYF

len: 15
v_gene: TRBV19
abundance: .
d_gene: .
j_gene: TRBJ2-3
CDR3nt: TGTGCCAGTAGTCATTGGCAGGGTCAGGGGGATACGCAGTATTTT
CDR3aa: CASSHWQGQGDTQYF

len: 15
v_gene: TRBV6-1
abundance: .
d_gene: .
j_gene: TRBJ1-1
CDR3nt: TGTGCCAGCAGTGAAGGGCCATCTAGGGGCGCTGAAGCTTTCTTT
CDR3aa: CASSEGPSRGAEAFF